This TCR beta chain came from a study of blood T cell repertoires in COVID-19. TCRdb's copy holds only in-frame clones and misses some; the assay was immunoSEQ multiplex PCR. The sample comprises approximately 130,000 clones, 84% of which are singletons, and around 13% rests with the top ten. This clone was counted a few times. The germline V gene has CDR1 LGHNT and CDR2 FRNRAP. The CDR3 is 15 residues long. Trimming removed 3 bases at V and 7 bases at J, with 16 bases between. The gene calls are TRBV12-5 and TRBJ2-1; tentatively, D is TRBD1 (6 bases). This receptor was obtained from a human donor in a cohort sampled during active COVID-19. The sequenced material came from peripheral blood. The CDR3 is CASGFLQGPRNEQFF. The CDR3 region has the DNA TGTGCTAGTGGTTTTTTACAGGGACCGAGGAATGAGCAGTTCTTC.